The 21 T cell receptor beta chains listed next were all sequenced from one sample in a study of molecular identifiers for immune sequencing clone quantification. TCRdb analysed the PCR reads with MiXCR anew, one entry per CDR3 protein. The sample has over 550,000 distinct CDR3 sequences, around 25% seen once. Sequencing used naive CD8+ T cells from blood, with Jurkat cell RNA spiked in. Described subset: FACS-sorted CD8+CD4-CCR7+CD45RA+ naive T cells. The receptors shown here come from a human donor in good health. Some libraries in this study had Jurkat cell RNA spiked in.

This clonotype was counted at least ten times. V usage is TRBV13 and J usage is TRBJ2-3; D is uncertain. Trimming took 4 bases from V and 1 from J, leaving 9 bases between them. CDR3 length equals 14 residues. Germline V gives CDR1 PRHDT, CDR2 FYEKMQ (reference sequence). DNA of the CDR3: TGTGCCAGCAGCTCCCGCACCGGCACAGATACGCAGTATTTT. It yields the protein CASSSRTGTDTQYF.

As concerns this clonotype: An end of the junction differs from the germline gene, which may be a read error. The V and J genes are TRBV11-2 and TRBJ2-1; D is unclear. Germline CDR1 SGHAT, CDR2 FQNNGV. The CDR3 is 15 amino acids. CDR3 sequence: CASSLLGNSYNEQIF. The DNA for the CDR3 is TGTGCCAGCAGCTTATTGGGTAACTCCTACAATGAGCAGATCTTC.

V is TRBV11-2 and J is TRBJ2-1, with D uncertain. The germline CDR1 and CDR2 sequences are SGHAT and FQNNGV. This CDR3 is 13 amino acids long. V lost 1 base and J lost 7, with 8 bases in between. The CDR3: CASSLVRWNEQFF. The CDR3 nucleotides read TGTGCCAGCAGCTTAGTGAGGTGGAATGAGCAGTTCTTC.

The rearrangement links TRBV7-8 to TRBJ2-1; 9 bases match TRBD2. The trim removed 1 base at V and 3 bases at J, leaving 16 bases unmatched. The CDR3 has 20 amino acids. Germline CDR1 and CDR2: SGHVS and FQNEAQ. The CDR3 sequence: CASSLDDPLLSGGYYNEQFF. CDR3 DNA sequence: TGTGCCAGCAGCTTAGATGACCCCCTACTAAGCGGGGGGTACTACAATGAGCAGTTCTTC. Looking up the rest from reference TRBV7-8 and TRBJ2-1 gives the full variable domain: GAGVSQSPRYKVAKRGQDVALRCDPISGHVSLFWYQQALGQGPEFLTYFQNEAQLDKSGLPSDRFFAERPEGSVSTLKIQRTQQEDSAVYLCASSLDDPLLSGGYYNEQFFGPGTRLTVL.

This clonotype showed up many times. The chain couples TRBV18 to TRBJ2-7; 9 positions match TRBD1. This CDR3 region has 15 residues. Trimming at V came to 3 bases and at J to 5 bases, leaving 8 bases not matched to a gene. The germline gives CDR1 KGHSH, CDR2 LQKENI. CDR3 protein: CASSPSGTGFHEQYF. The CDR3 nucleotides read TGTGCCAGCTCACCTTCCGGGACAGGGTTCCACGAGCAGTACTTC. Based on the CDR3 plus reference TRBV18 and TRBJ2-7, the full variable domain is NAGVMQNPRHLVRRRGQEARLRCSPMKGHSHVYWYRQLPEEGLKFMVYLQKENIIDESGMPKERFSAEFPKEGPSILRIQQVVRGDSAAYFCASSPSGTGFHEQYFGPGTRLTVT.

This rearrangement joins TRBV11-2 to TRBJ2-7; TRBD1 might be the D (5 bases). V lost 5 bases and J lost 2, with 16 bases in between. Germline V gene lookup returns CDR1 SGHAT and CDR2 FQNNGV. The CDR3 totals 15 residues. The CDR3 coding sequence is TGTGCCAGCAGCCATGGGGTACAGGCCGCCTACGAGCAGTACTTC. This encodes CASSHGVQAAYEQYF.

This clonotype occurred many times. The rearrangement links TRBV20-1 to TRBJ2-5; D gene unclear. With 6 bases removed from V and 5 bases from J, the gap between germline ends came to 4 bases. The CDR3 totals 9 residues. Germline V gene sequence: CDR1 DFQATT, CDR2 SNEGSKA (reference sequence). The CDR3 DNA sequence: TGCAGTGCGGCGGAGACCCAGTACTTC. It specifies CSAAETQYF.

This clonotype turned up a few times. The rearrangement uses TRBV4-3 and TRBJ2-5; 9 positions match TRBD2. Trimming removed 1 base from V and 5 bases from J; junction bases left unmatched: 11. The CDR3 is made up of 17 amino acids. Germline V lookup: CDR1 LGHNA, CDR2 YSLEER. For the CDR3, the DNA is TGCGCCAGCAGCCAAGGGCAGGTAGCGGGAGTTCAGGAGACCCAGTACTTC. Translating gives CASSQGQVAGVQETQYF.

This clonotype has a count of ten or more. The chain joins TRBV7-2 to TRBJ2-7, with 10 bases matching TRBD1. CDR3 length: 14 residues. The germline gives CDR1 SGHTA, CDR2 FQGNSA. Trimming took 3 bases from V and 3 from J; bases not matched to a gene: 2. The CDR3 reads CASSLTGGDYEQYF. CDR3 nucleotide sequence: TGTGCCAGCAGCTTGACAGGGGGCGACTACGAGCAGTACTTC.

J is TRBJ1-5 and V is TRBV4-3, with TRBD1 identical over 7 bases. The CDR3 extends over 16 amino acids. The V gene end was trimmed by 0 bases and the J gene end by 0 bases; junction bases not matched to a gene: 2. Germline V gene data show CDR1 as LGHNA and CDR2 as YSLEER. In nucleotides, the CDR3 is TGCGCCAGCAGCCAAGACCGGGACAGTAGCAATCAGCCCCAGCATTTT. Amino acid sequence: CASSQDRDSSNQPQHF.

The chain has TRBV6-1 and TRBJ2-5; TRBD2 agrees at 13 bases. With 1 base clipped from V and 2 bases from J, the junction kept 7 bases outside the gene matches. The germline V gene has CDR1 MNHNS and CDR2 SASEGT. The CDR3 extends over 18 amino acids. Here the CDR3 reads CASSEGHGTSGDQETQYF. The CDR3 DNA is TGTGCCAGCAGTGAAGGGCACGGGACTAGCGGGGATCAAGAGACCCAGTACTTC.

This clonotype was counted a single time. This may arise from a read error, as a much more abundant clone is one base away. The J gene is TRBJ2-3, the V gene TRBV28; a weak D match, TRBD2 (6 bases). The CDR3 has 15 residues. V was clipped by 6 bases and J by 0 bases, with 13 bases between them. Germline values: CDR1 MDHEN, CDR2 SYDVKM. In DNA form, the CDR3 reads TGTGCCAGCAGCTGGGGGGTAGGCAGCACAGATACGCAGTATTTT. The encoded protein is CASSWGVGSTDTQYF.

This clonotype was seen a few times. This chain connects TRBV3-1 to TRBJ1-3; D gene uncertain. This CDR3 is 19 amino acids long. Germline CDR1 reads LGHDT; CDR2 reads YNNKEL (reference sequence). The V and J ends lost 0 bases and 7 bases respectively, with 25 bases between them. The CDR3 reads CASSQELIPGVLEWNTIYF. The CDR3 coding sequence is TGTGCCAGCAGCCAAGAACTGATCCCAGGAGTTTTGGAATGGAACACCATATATTTT.

The chain carries TRBV27 and TRBJ1-6; D is undetermined. The CDR3 is 13 residues long. Deletions cut 6 bases from V and 5 bases from J, with 8 bases between. Looked up from germline, CDR1 is MNHEY and CDR2 is SMNVEV (reference sequence). The CDR3 loop is CASRRTHNSPLHF. Here the CDR3 DNA reads TGTGCCAGCAGGAGGACGCATAATTCACCCCTCCACTTT.

This clonotype appeared a few times. V and J are TRBV5-1 and TRBJ1-5; D is uncertain. CDR3 length equals 14 residues. Looked up from germline, CDR1 is SGHRS and CDR2 is YFSETQ. V lost 6 bases and J lost 2, with 12 bases in between. CDR3 region: CASKTDAGNQPQHF. The CDR3 DNA is TGCGCCAGCAAAACCGACGCGGGCAATCAGCCCCAGCATTTT.

Concerning this clonotype itself: This clone may be a read error of a much larger clone one base away. The chain links TRBV6-2 or TRBV6-3 to TRBJ1-1; 9 positions agree with TRBD1. In germline, CDR1 is MNHEY, CDR2 SVGEGT. The CDR3 runs 17 residues. For the CDR3, the DNA is TGTGCCAGCAGTTACCCGACGTACAGGGGGCGCGGCACTGGAGCTTTCTTT. The encoded protein is CASSYPTYRGRGTGAFF.

This clonotype has a handful of counts. The genes are TRBV18 and TRBJ2-7; unclear D gene. This CDR3 contains 16 residues. Trimming cost V 3 bases and J 5 bases, with 20 bases left between them. Germline loops: CDR1 KGHSH, CDR2 LQKENI. The CDR3 region has the DNA TGTGCCAGCTCACCCCCGGGTCGAGTAGTTTTCCACGAGCAGTACTTC. This translates into CASSPPGRVVFHEQYF.

The V call is TRBV4-3, the J call TRBJ1-2; D remains unclear. This CDR3 comprises 17 residues. V lost 0 bases and J 2 bases, leaving 16 bases between the germline ends. Germline V CDR1 and CDR2: LGHNA, YSLEER. The chain's CDR3 is CASSQDPGGRQNYGYTF. The CDR3 region has the DNA TGCGCCAGCAGCCAAGATCCGGGCGGCCGCCAGAACTATGGCTACACCTTC.

There are many counts of this clonotype. As DNA, the CDR3 is TGTGCCAGCAGAACTCTGGGTACCGGTGAGCAGTTCTTC. Translated: CASRTLGTGEQFF. The chain links TRBV7-2 to TRBJ2-1; D not resolved. Germline V gene data show CDR1 as SGHTA and CDR2 as FQGNSA. The germline V and J ends were trimmed by 6 bases and 9 bases, with 15 bases remaining between them. This CDR3 region has 13 residues.

The table lists this clonotype with many counts. The gene calls are TRBV7-2 and TRBJ2-1, with 9 bases identical to TRBD1. This CDR3 contains 15 residues. Germline-derived CDR1 and CDR2 are SGHTA and FQGNSA. J lost 4 bases, V lost 2 bases, and 3 bases had no gene match. CDR3 loop: CASSLSGTGYNEQFF. The CDR3 DNA reads TGTGCCAGCAGCTTATCAGGGACAGGGTACAATGAGCAGTTCTTC.

This clonotype came up a few times. V gene TRBV27 combines with J gene TRBJ2-6, with 7 bases identical to TRBD1. The CDR3 totals 16 residues. The junction had 10 bases not matched to a gene; V was cut back by 7 bases and J by 4 bases. CDR1 is MNHEY and CDR2 is SMNVEV in the germline V gene (reference sequence). The CDR3: CASTRQGLAGANVLTF. The CDR3 nucleotides are TGTGCCAGCACCCGACAGGGTCTGGCGGGGGCCAACGTCCTGACTTTC.